This entry lists 21 T cell receptor beta chains sequenced from one sample in a study. TCRdb reanalysed the 5' RACE reads using MiXCR and keeps one entry per CDR3 protein. The data hold around 3,000 distinct CDR3 sequences, with around 7% observed a single time. Sequenced input: total memory T cells from blood PBMCs. Subset here: transitional memory CD4+ T cells. These receptors were collected from a female donor with HIV.

The chain joins TRBV10-3 to TRBJ2-3; D is uncertain. The CDR3 length is 13 residues. CDR1 and CDR2 (germline): ENHRY, SYGVKD. V was trimmed by 0 bases and J by 3 bases, leaving 4 bases between them. CDR3 DNA: TGTGCCATCAGTGAGTCGGTAACAGATACGCAGTATTTT. Residues: CAISESVTDTQYF.

This clonotype is medium-sized. This chain joins TRBV5-4 and TRBJ2-7, with D perhaps being TRBD1 or TRBD2 (5 bases each). Germline lookup yields CDR1 SGHNT and CDR2 YYREEE (reference sequence). V was clipped by 0 bases and J by 4 bases, with 17 bases between them. CDR3 length: 16 amino acids. CDR3 bases: TGTGCCAGCAGCTTGGGTCGGGACGACGCCCGATACGAGCAGTACGTC. Translating it yields CASSLGRDDARYEQYV.

This clonotype occurred a few times. The genes are TRBV12-3 or TRBV12-4 and TRBJ2-3, with D possibly matching TRBD2 (5 bases). CDR3 length: 15 residues. Trimming took off 6 bases at V and 2 bases at J, with 15 bases between the two ends. CDR3 loop: CASSPGSSDTDTQYF. In DNA form, the CDR3 reads TGTGCCAGCAGCCCTGGGAGTTCCGACACAGATACGCAGTATTTT.

In this sample, this clonotype is medium-sized (0.01 to 0.1%). This CDR3 is CASSQAGGRTEAFF. CDR3 DNA sequence: TGCGCCAGCAGCCAAGCAGGGGGTAGGACTGAAGCTTTCTTT. The chain recombines TRBV4-1 with TRBJ1-1; 7 bases are a match to TRBD1. In germline, CDR1 is MGHRA, CDR2 YSYEKL. The trim removed 1 base at V and 5 bases at J, leaving 4 bases unmatched. The CDR3 is 14 residues long.

By frequency in the sample, this clonotype is large. The chain joins TRBV5-6 to TRBJ1-6, with D maybe TRBD1 (5 bases). In germline, CDR1 is SGHDT, CDR2 YYEEEE. CDR3 length: 16 residues. V lost 4 bases and J 8 bases, leaving 19 bases between the germline ends. Here the CDR3 DNA reads TGTGCCAGCAGCCTAGGGACGACTGTGTCTCATTCACCCCTCCACTTT. It translates to CASSLGTTVSHSPLHF. Using reference TRBV5-6 and TRBJ1-6 for the parts outside the CDR3, the full variable domain is DAGVTQSPTHLIKTRGQQVTLRCSPKSGHDTVSWYQQALGQGPQFIFQYYEEEERQRGNFPDRFSGHQFPNYSSELNVNALLLGDSALYLCASSLGTTVSHSPLHFGNGTRLTVT.

This clonotype is medium-sized in the sample. Sequence at one end of the junction differs from germline and may be a read error. The V gene is TRBV10-3, the J gene TRBJ1-6; no definite D call. The CDR3 is made up of 13 amino acids. Germline lookup yields CDR1 ENHRY and CDR2 SYGVKD. DNA of the CDR3: TGTGCCATCAGTGAGTTGATGGATTCGCCCCTCCACTTT. This codes for CAISELMDSPLHF.

This clonotype qualifies as medium-sized (0.01 to 0.1%). The chain combines TRBV7-9 with TRBJ2-5, with a weak D call TRBD1 (5 bases). This CDR3 comprises 15 residues. V lost 6 bases and J lost 4, with 18 bases in between. From germline, CDR1 is SEHNR and CDR2 FQNEAQ (reference sequence). The CDR3 nucleotides read TGTGCCAGCAGACGAATCGACAGTTATAGAGAGACCCAGTACTTC. Translating gives CASRRIDSYRETQYF.

This clonotype was detected a few times. V usage is TRBV7-7 and J usage is TRBJ2-1; TRBD1 might be the D (6 bases). V was trimmed by 5 bases and J by 6 bases, leaving 11 bases between them. The germline CDR1 and CDR2 sequences are SSHAT and FNYEAQ (reference sequence). The CDR3 is 13 amino acids. CDR3 loop: CASSKGQFNEQFF. The CDR3 coding sequence is TGTGCCAGCAGCAAAGGACAGTTCAATGAGCAGTTCTTC.

By its share, this clonotype is medium-sized. CDR3 sequence reads: CASRRFLRGDNEQFF. CDR3 in DNA: TGTGCCAGCAGGCGGTTTTTGCGGGGGGACAATGAGCAGTTCTTC. The chain carries TRBV13 and TRBJ2-1, with 8 bases that match TRBD2. CDR1 and CDR2 from the germline V gene are PRHDT and FYEKMQ (reference sequence). This CDR3 is built from 15 residues. Losses at the gene ends were 6 bases for V and 5 bases for J; bases not matched to a gene: 9.

Concerning this clonotype itself: A read error is possible here, since a much larger clone lies one base away. The chain recombines TRBV4-3 with TRBJ1-1; no firm D call. This CDR3 spans 16 amino acids. Germline CDR1 LGHNA, CDR2 YSLEER. The ends were cut back, 4 bases at V and 6 bases at J, with 21 bases in the middle. CDR3 loop: CASSRSLWVFNSEAFF. CDR3 bases: TGCGCCAGCAGCCGTAGTCTTTGGGTTTTCAACTCTGAAGCTTTCTTT.

This clonotype is medium-sized within its sample. J is TRBJ1-1 and V is TRBV12-3 or TRBV12-4, with TRBD1 as a possible D gene (6 bases). V was cut by 5 bases and J by 0 bases, with 22 bases left in between. The CDR3 loop spans 18 amino acids. The CDR3 is CASSRSGGRRALNTEAFF. The CDR3 DNA follows: TGTGCCAGCAGTAGGAGTGGGGGCCGCCGTGCTCTGAACACTGAAGCTTTCTTT.

The V and J genes are TRBV11-3 and TRBJ1-2; 7 nucleotides agree with TRBD1. V lost 4 bases to trimming and J lost 8 bases; unmatched junction nucleotides: 1. This CDR3 contains 11 residues. Germline V gives CDR1 SGHNT, CDR2 YENEEA. The CDR3 DNA follows: TGTGCCAGCAGCTCGGGACAGGGCTACACCTTC. Amino acids: CASSSGQGYTF.

The chain links TRBV19 to TRBJ1-1; D possibly corresponds to TRBD1 (6 bases). V lost 1 base to trimming and J lost 6 bases, with 12 bases between them. CDR1 is LNHDA, CDR2 SQIVND, per germline (reference sequence). The CDR3 loop spans 14 amino acids. The DNA of the CDR3 is TGTGCCAGTAGTATAGGAGGGGGGGGTCCTGAAGCTTTCTTT. Translation: CASSIGGGGPEAFF.

This clonotype is medium-sized (0.01 to 0.1%) in the sample. V is TRBV19 and J is TRBJ1-1, with 7 bases fitting TRBD1. Trimming cost V 3 bases and J 0 bases; bases outside gene matches: 7. Germline CDR1 LNHDA, CDR2 SQIVND (reference sequence). This CDR3 spans 16 amino acids. CDR3 in DNA: TGTGCCAGTAGTATTACGGACAGGCCCATGAACACTGAAGCTTTCTTT. Protein: CASSITDRPMNTEAFF. Filled out from reference TRBV19 and TRBJ1-1, the complete variable domain reads DGGITQSPKYLFRKEGQNVTLSCEQNLNHDAMYWYRQDPGQGLRLIYYSQIVNDFQKGDIAEGYSVSREKKESFPLTVTSAQKNPTAFYLCASSITDRPMNTEAFFGQGTRLTVV.

This clonotype is deemed medium-sized (0.01 to 0.1%). The chain's CDR3 is CASSFTGSGANVLTF. In DNA form, the CDR3 reads TGTGCCAGCAGCTTCACAGGGTCCGGGGCCAACGTCCTGACTTTC. This chain uses TRBV7-3 with TRBJ2-6, with D perhaps TRBD1 (6 bases). The CDR3 spans 15 residues. Per germline, CDR1 SGHTA and CDR2 FQGTGA. Trimming removed 3 bases from V and 4 bases from J, with 10 bases in between.

This clonotype rates as medium-sized (0.01 to 0.1%). CDR3 in amino acids: CASGRDEGGNTIYF. DNA for the CDR3: TGTGCCAGCGGCAGGGACGAGGGAGGAAACACCATATATTTT. The chain uses TRBV6-1 and TRBJ1-3, with D perhaps TRBD1 (5 bases). This CDR3 region has 14 residues. Germline V gene lookup returns CDR1 MNHNS and CDR2 SASEGT. Trimming pared 8 bases from V and 4 bases from J, leaving 15 bases between.

By proportion, this clonotype is medium-sized. CDR3 bases: TGTGCCAGCAGCTTAGGGACGGATAATTCACCCCTCCACTTT. This codes for CASSLGTDNSPLHF. The chain recombines TRBV7-2 with TRBJ1-6; D unclear. Germline V lookup: CDR1 SGHTA, CDR2 FQGNSA. The CDR3 extends over 14 amino acids. V was trimmed by 1 base and J by 5 bases, leaving 6 bases between them.

This clonotype was counted between two and nine times. The genes are TRBV29-1 and TRBJ1-1; possibly TRBD1 for D (5 bases). This CDR3 is built from 13 residues. Germline CDR1 is SQVTM and CDR2 is ANQGSEA. Trimming took off 5 bases at V and 2 bases at J, with 12 bases between the two ends. The CDR3 DNA sequence: TGCAGCGTTAAGCTCGGGGCTAACACTGAAGCTTTCTTT. This translates into CSVKLGANTEAFF.

This clonotype counts as medium-sized. The chain recombines TRBV24-1 with TRBJ1-1; D is ambiguous. The germline V gene encodes CDR1 KGHDR and CDR2 SFDVKD. With 7 bases removed from V and 4 bases from J, the gap between germline ends came to 12 bases. CDR3 length: 13 residues. CDR3 DNA sequence: TGTGCCACCAGCAGAGGGTTTCGCACTGAAGCTTTCTTT. It is translated as CATSRGFRTEAFF.

This clonotype was seen a handful of times. The rearrangement links TRBV7-9 to TRBJ1-1, with TRBD1 identical over 7 bases. V shed 5 bases, J shed 1 base, and the junction held 7 bases outside the gene matches. Germline CDR1 reads SEHNR; CDR2 reads FQNEAQ (reference sequence). The CDR3 length is 15 residues. This chain's CDR3 is CASSIDRARNTEAFF. The CDR3 coding sequence is TGTGCCAGCAGCATAGACAGGGCCAGGAACACTGAAGCTTTCTTT.

By frequency in the sample, this clonotype is medium-sized. This CDR3 is CASSLEWGQPQHF. As DNA, the CDR3 is TGTGCCAGCAGCTTAGAATGGGGCCAGCCCCAGCATTTT. V usage is TRBV7-2 and J usage is TRBJ1-5; D is perhaps TRBD1 (5 bases). The CDR3 covers 13 residues. Trimming pared 1 base from V and 7 bases from J, leaving 8 bases between. CDR1 is SGHTA, CDR2 FQGNSA, per germline.